This TCR beta chain was obtained from a study of molecular identifiers for immune sequencing clone quantification (dated by TCRdb to the late 2010s). Describing the broader study: For a replicate experiment, the RNA from either 20,000 or 100,000 naive CD8 T cells was divided into five aliquots, and four of those aliquots went on to sequencing. The study was a methods study using CD8 T cells to benchmark molecular-identifier clustering-based TCR repertoire sequencing (MIDCIRS) and TCR RNA copy counting. The paper as a whole reports these results and caveats: Clones above 20 RNA copies held over 98% of molecules in CMV-specific effector cells but under 1% in naive cells. Spiked-in Jurkat TCR RNA equivalent to a single cell was reported to be detectable even among some 910,000 naive CD8 T cells. The sizes of highly expanded clones could end up underestimated when identical TCR molecules share a barcode. The naive libraries included spiked-in Jurkat TCR RNA (around 10 copies' worth), and this RNA is not part of the donor repertoire. When barcode sub-clustering was left out, chimeric consensus sequences inflated TCR diversity, with chimeras reaching as high as 47%. Modeling indicated 2.5 to 3.5 TCR RNA copies recovered per cell, compared with about 10 by digital PCR, which implies a capture efficiency of around 30%.

Measured from the cysteine to the phenylalanine, the CDR3 is 16 residues long. Only CDR3 DNA remains: 48 bases, in frame from the first base. CDR1 is given as SGHNT and CDR2 as YYREEE, both from the germline V gene (reference sequence). V lost 4 bases and J lost 0 bases; the stretch between them is 15 bases long. This clonotype was observed many times. This clone's antigen is unknown. Nothing much larger sits one base from this clone, and base qualities are not available. Library preparation used PCR. Sequenced on an Illumina HiSeq 4000. Bulk TCR libraries were made following a previously described method, with the TCR primers given in Table S5. The Qiagen AllPrep DNA/RNA kit was used to purify total RNA. Before any analysis, reads coming from multiple sequencing runs of the same library were combined into one pool. Processing in the source paper ran as follows. Reads were retained only if an exact TCR constant sequence was present, and the retained reads were trimmed to 150 nt and grouped according to their 12-nt molecular barcodes. Within each barcode group, reads were sub-clustered at a 15% Levenshtein threshold, and quality-weighted consensus sequences were built per RNA molecule. Non-functional sequences were removed, as were lower-count sequences one edit away from another. Barcode sub-clusters with fewer than 20% of the maximum read count were removed, based on fitting two negative binomial distributions. TCRdb cleaned the public reads at Q25 with fastp, built clones with MiXCR and kept in-frame beta chains. When rows share a CDR3 protein, they turn into one entry using the most common DNA and genes. Here the V and J calls rest on TCRdb's processing, not on the authors' analysis. This sample comprises 250,000 to 350,000 distinct CDR3 sequences, over 20% of them detected only once. The top ten clones comprise approximately 0.85% of the sample.

Libraries of naive CD8 T cells were built from about 20,000 to 1,000,000 sorted cells, with 10%, 30% or 50% of the purified RNA used. Naive CD8 T cells were FACS-sorted as CD8+CD4-CCR7+CD45RA+ on a BD FACSAria II into RLT Plus buffer. To test detection sensitivity, Jurkat RNA equivalent to more than eight TCR copies was spiked into samples of about 19,000-1,000,000 naive CD8 T cells. CD8 T cells were enriched with RosetteSep CD8+ T Cell Enrichment Cocktail and Ficoll-Paque, followed by ACK red cell lysis. The clonotype was recovered from a human donor in good health. Some libraries in this study had Jurkat cell RNA spiked in. Specimen: naive CD8+ T cells from blood, with Jurkat cell RNA spiked in. The intended sense of this specimen's cell subset or site label: FACS-sorted CD8+CD4-CCR7+CD45RA+ naive T cells. The chain couples TRBV5-4 to TRBJ2-3, with TRBD2 as a weak D call on 6 bases. The DNA sequence reads TGTGCCAGCAGCCAGGCTACTAGCCCTAGCACAGATACGCAGTATTTT. This translates into CASSQATSPSTDTQYF.